Sequencing of this T cell receptor beta chain was carried out in a study of T cells in Graves' hyperthyroidism and ophthalmopathy. Regarding the study as a whole: Most thyroid-expanded clonotypes above 0.001 were also found in blood.

Per the germline V gene, CDR1 is MGHRA and CDR2 is YSYEKL. The V end lost 1 base, the J end lost 4 bases, and 10 bases lay between the germline ends. The CDR3 length is 14 residues. Researchers amplified the TCR beta CDR3 regions from RNA transcripts. First-round RT-PCR targeting the TCR CDR3 was performed with the HTBI primer set. TCRdb independently ran MiXCR on the multiplex PCR reads; one entry per CDR3 protein. This sample has more than 500,000 distinct CDR3 sequences, with about 15% found just once. There are many counts of this clonotype. Its specificity is not known. Sequences were obtained from blood. This sequence originates from a middle-aged woman with Graves' ophthalmopathy. This chain links TRBV4-1 with TRBJ2-5, with D perhaps TRBD1 (6 bases). The CDR3 is CASSQGTGRETQYF. The DNA of the CDR3 is TGCGCCAGCAGCCAAGGAACAGGGCGAGAGACCCAGTACTTC.